This T cell receptor beta chain was observed in a study of T cells in Graves' hyperthyroidism and ophthalmopathy (dated by TCRdb to the late 2010s). Context from the whole study: Peripheral blood was sampled at the time of initial diagnosis, prior to any treatment. Thyroid tissue and blood T-cell repertoires from more than five Graves' hyperthyroidism patients were also compared in the study. The 100 or so discovery patients were randomly divided into training and test sets at a 7:3 ratio. To identify distinguishing TCR V-J signatures, a discovery cohort of 90 to 100 patients was used, comprising approximately 40 with Graves' ophthalmopathy and approximately 58 with stable Graves' hyperthyroidism. The paper reports TCR Vbeta CDR3 sequencing of over 120 peripheral blood samples: 40 to 45 ophthalmopathy, roughly 80 hyperthyroidism and roughly 17 progressor patients. Prospective prediction of ophthalmopathy was tested in an independent validation cohort consisting of about 20 hyperthyroidism patients and some 16 patients who later progressed to ophthalmopathy. After sampling, hyperthyroidism patients received methimazole starting at 30 mg daily, and ophthalmopathy patients received high-dose intravenous methylprednisolone.

In its sample, this clonotype was seen many times. Its antigen is not yet known. Base qualities are not recorded, but no much larger clone differs from it by a single base. V is cut back by 7 bases and J by 4 bases, with 4 bases in the junction unmatched. The CDR3 numbers 14 residues from cysteine through phenylalanine. Only the CDR3 part of the read is kept: 42 bases, read in frame from the first base. A patient counted as having stable Graves' hyperthyroidism if no progression to ophthalmopathy occurred over 18 months of follow-up. Hyperthyroidism patients were newly diagnosed, had a disease duration of under 2 months, and were aged 18 to 65 years. Any patient with an uncontrolled infection, another autoimmune disease, pregnancy or lactation was excluded. Diagnoses relied on clinical symptoms, serum thyroxine and TRAb, thyroid ultrasound and orbital computed tomography. Ficoll-Paque density gradient centrifugation was used to isolate PBMCs from around 10 ml of fresh peripheral blood. Total RNA was extracted using Trizol reagent, and RNA quality was assessed on an Agilent 2100 Bioanalyzer.

The TCR beta CDR3 regions were amplified from RNA transcripts. For the first round of RT-PCR on the TCR CDR3, the HTBI primer set was used together with the Qiagen OneStep RT-PCR kit. Libraries were constructed in a second round of multiplex PCR, after which size selection and purification were performed. Paired-end sequencing of the libraries was performed with 100 bp reads on an Illumina HiSeq2000. The authors processed their data as follows. SOAPnuke was used to process the raw data, with reads discarded if the reads contained adapters or uncalled bases, had a mean Phred below 15, or lacked an exact constant-primer or identifier match. High-quality paired reads were merged with COPE v1.2.5, and unique nucleotide sequences were defined as clonotypes. MiTCR v1.1 was used to align the clonotypes against IMGT TRBV, TRBD and TRBJ reference segments. The analysis included only V-J combinations with a frequency above 0.0001, which together covered approximately 99% of the repertoires. A TCS score was defined as the ratio between F50 (clonal expansion) and ExV (chaos), using BLOSUM62-based TCRdist between CDR3 peptides within each V-J. Welch's t-statistics and random forest reduced roughly 540 V-J features to roughly 13, which were used in a naive Bayes classifier (R e1071). In-frame beta chains were kept once TCRdb had trimmed the public reads at Q25 with fastp and called clones with MiXCR. Identical CDR3 protein sequences are pooled into one entry, listed with their most common genes and DNA. These V and J calls originate from TCRdb's pipeline instead of the authors' own analysis. A total of under 400,000 distinct CDR3 sequences appear in this sample, around 20% of them only once. Jointly, the top ten make up about 50% of the sample.

General conclusions and limits of the study: In validation, progression to ophthalmopathy was predicted by the model with approximately 67% sensitivity and 72% to 80% specificity, a median of roughly 6.4 months before onset. Blood samples also contained most of the expanded thyroid clonotypes (frequency above 0.001), which suggests that blood repertoires may reflect thyroid immune responses. In cross-validation, a model built on a 13 V-J signature told ophthalmopathy apart from stable hyperthyroidism with approximately 90% sensitivity and about 81% specificity, and in testing the same model reached 80%/75%. No statistical method was used to fix the sample size in advance, and group allocation was not hidden from the investigators.

The sequence is built from TRBV12-3 or TRBV12-4 and TRBJ2-4; TRBD1 aligns with 10 central bases. The sample taken for sequencing was blood. This TCR came from a woman in her forties or fifties with Graves' hyperthyroidism. The nucleotide sequence reads TGTGCCAGCACTCCGGGACAGGGGAAAAACATTCAGTACTTC. This yields the protein CASTPGQGKNIQYF.